The 13 T cell receptor beta chains below were found in one sample sequenced in a study of PD-1 blockade in classical Hodgkin lymphoma. All the patients suffered relapse after autologous stem cell transplantation, and brentuximab vedotin exposure differed. Method: immunoSEQ multiplex PCR; TCRdb's copy keeps in-frame clones and lacks some. The sample shows over 20,000 clones, about 80% of them seen only once. Sequencing used peripheral blood mononuclear cells (PBMCs), obtained at baseline. The receptors here all came from a human donor with classical Hodgkin lymphoma.

This clone was recorded a few times. Here the CDR3 reads CASKGQGNQPQHF. CDR3 coding DNA: TGTGCCAGTAAAGGACAGGGCAATCAGCCCCAGCATTTT. J is TRBJ1-5 and V is TRBV19; 7 nucleotides align to TRBD1. In germline, CDR1 is LNHDA, CDR2 SQIVND (reference sequence). J was trimmed by 2 bases and V by 7 bases; bases with no gene match: 2. There are 13 residues in the CDR3.

This clone was detected a few times. The rearrangement links TRBV4-1 to TRBJ2-7; unclear D gene. The length of the CDR3 is 17 residues. Germline V gene lookup returns CDR1 MGHRA and CDR2 YSYEKL. With 0 bases removed from V and 5 bases from J, the gap between germline ends came to 20 bases. CDR3 in amino acids: CASSQDEGLRVRNEQYF. The CDR3 region has the DNA TGCGCCAGCAGCCAAGATGAAGGCCTAAGGGTTAGGAACGAGCAGTACTTC.

The J gene is TRBJ2-3, the V gene TRBV5-1; 9 bases align to TRBD2. Losses at the gene ends were 3 bases for V and 5 bases for J; bases not matched to a gene: 13. CDR3 length equals 17 residues. The germline V gene has CDR1 SGHRS and CDR2 YFSETQ. The CDR3 bases are TGCGCCAGCAGCTCCCGTACTGGACTAGCGCTCGAAGATACGCAGTATTTT. Translating it yields CASSSRTGLALEDTQYF.

The gene calls are TRBV14 and TRBJ2-1; 8 bases align to TRBD2. Trimming at V came to 2 bases and at J to 2 bases, leaving 11 bases not matched to a gene. CDR1 and CDR2 (germline): SGHDN, FVKESK. This CDR3 region has 18 residues. CDR3 in DNA: TGTGCCAGCAGCCAACGCGGGGGGTTCTTGGTCGCCTACAATGAGCAGTTCTTC. Translating gives CASSQRGGFLVAYNEQFF.

This sequence joins TRBV7-6 and TRBJ2-1; 7 nucleotides line up with TRBD2. CDR3 size: 16 residues. Germline CDR1 and CDR2: SGHVS and FNYEAQ. V lost 0 bases and J lost 4; bases outside the gene matches: 6. CDR3 residues: CASSLALLAAYNEQFF. DNA for the CDR3: TGTGCCAGCAGCTTAGCGCTTCTAGCGGCTTACAATGAGCAGTTCTTC. Using reference TRBV7-6 and TRBJ2-1 for the parts outside the CDR3, the full variable domain is GAGVSQSPRYKVTKRGQDVALRCDPISGHVSLYWYRQALGQGPEFLTYFNYEAQQDKSGLPNDRFSAERPEGSISTLTIQRTEQRDSAMYRCASSLALLAAYNEQFFGPGTRLTVL.

This chain connects TRBV30 to TRBJ2-3, with TRBD2 matching over 10 bases. With 4 bases clipped from V and 0 bases from J, the junction kept 4 bases outside the gene matches. Per the germline V gene, CDR1 is GTSNPN and CDR2 is SVGIG (reference sequence). The CDR3 is made up of 15 amino acids. In nucleotides, the CDR3 is TGTGCCTGGACCCTAGCGGGGGATAGCACAGATACGCAGTATTTT. This translates into CAWTLAGDSTDTQYF.

The chain recombines TRBV6-1 with TRBJ1-1; D is unresolved. V lost 0 bases, J lost 1 base, and 6 bases lay in between. The V gene's germline CDR1 is MNHNS and CDR2 SASEGT. The CDR3 contains 14 residues. The CDR3 spells CASSEAWTNTEAFF. CDR3 bases: TGTGCCAGCAGTGAAGCGTGGACGAACACTGAAGCTTTCTTT.

This clone was found a few times. V and J are TRBV29-1 and TRBJ2-3; D remains unclear. Germline CDR1 reads SQVTM; CDR2 reads ANQGSEA. This CDR3 has 13 residues. Trimming removed 4 bases at V and 1 base at J, with 9 bases between. In DNA, the CDR3 is TGCAGCGTTGTGCACTCCGGCACAGATACGCAGTATTTT. The encoded protein is CSVVHSGTDTQYF.

The CDR3 DNA follows: TGTGCCAGCAGCCAAGGGACCCACAGCGATTCACCCCTCCACTTT. It is translated as CASSQGTHSDSPLHF. This chain links TRBV4-2 with TRBJ1-6, with D hard to call. Trimming removed 1 base from V and 8 bases from J, with 12 bases in between. The CDR3 extends over 15 amino acids. Per germline, CDR1 LGHNA and CDR2 YNFKEQ.

The CDR3 region is CATSIEVRWTEAFF. The CDR3 DNA reads as TGTGCCACCAGCATAGAGGTTCGGTGGACTGAAGCTTTCTTT. V usage is TRBV15 and J usage is TRBJ1-1; no definite D call. V shed 4 bases and J shed 5 bases, with 14 bases lying between them. Germline V gene sequence: CDR1 LNHNV, CDR2 YYDKDF (reference sequence). The CDR3 is 14 residues long.

The chain carries TRBV11-2 and TRBJ2-7; D is perhaps TRBD1 (5 bases). Per the germline V gene, CDR1 is SGHAT and CDR2 is FQNNGV. Between the trimmed V and J ends, which lost 3 bases and 3 bases, there was a span of 12 bases. The CDR3 extends over 14 amino acids. The DNA of the CDR3 is TGTGCCAGCAGCTTGTCGGGTCAGGGCTACGAGCAGTACTTC. Amino acids: CASSLSGQGYEQYF.

This clone has a handful of counts. The chain carries TRBV15 and TRBJ2-2; 10 bases fit TRBD1. The CDR3 runs to 15 residues. Losses at the gene ends were 3 bases for V and 7 bases for J; bases not matched to a gene: 5. Germline CDR1 LNHNV, CDR2 YYDKDF (reference sequence). CDR3 bases: TGTGCCACCAGCAGGGGACAGGGGTTTGGCGGGGAGCTGTTTTTT. Its translation is CATSRGQGFGGELFF. The full variable domain, with the rest looked up from reference TRBV15 and TRBJ2-2, is DAMVIQNPRYQVTQFGKPVTLSCSQTLNHNVMYWYQQKSSQAPKLLFHYYDKDFNNEADTPDNFQSRRPNTSFCFLDIRSPGLGDTAMYLCATSRGQGFGGELFFGEGSRLTVL.

V and J are TRBV30 and TRBJ1-5, with a weak D call TRBD1 (6 bases). The CDR3 has 16 residues. From germline, CDR1 is GTSNPN and CDR2 SVGIG (reference sequence). The V and J ends lost 1 base and 3 bases respectively, with 16 bases between them. The CDR3 DNA follows: TGTGCCTGGAGTGAATCCTCGAGGGGGGTCAATCAGCCCCAGCATTTT. It yields the protein CAWSESSRGVNQPQHF.